The rows below give T cell receptor beta chains drawn from one sample of a study of spatial heterogeneity in lung cancer. TCRdb analysed the 5' RACE reads with MiXCR anew, one entry per CDR3 protein. The sample holds tens of thousands of distinct CDR3 sequences, about 4.5% seen once. The specimen comprised PBMCs, sampled at surgery. The source of these receptors is a male donor with early-stage non-small cell lung cancer. Each CDR3 is given with its conserved first and last residue. The order of the fields is D gene, V gene, clone size, J gene, CDR3 protein, CDR3 DNA. D genes are given only for firm matches. Size values are once, few and many counts, or a class for expanded clones, and some rows have none.

d_call: TRBD1; v_call: TRBV7-9; clone_size: many; j_call: TRBJ2-7; cdr3_aa: CASSLVRQGDEQYF; cdr3_nt: TGTGCCAGCAGCTTAGTGAGGCAGGGGGACGAGCAGTACTTC
d_call: -; v_call: TRBV18; clone_size: many; j_call: TRBJ2-5; cdr3_aa: CASSPRGGSTQETQYF; cdr3_nt: TGTGCCAGCTCACCACGGGGCGGATCAACCCAAGAGACCCAGTACTTC
d_call: -; v_call: TRBV5-1; clone_size: many; j_call: TRBJ2-2; cdr3_aa: CASRPGALSTGELFF; cdr3_nt: TGCGCCAGCAGGCCCGGGGCGCTCTCCACCGGGGAGCTGTTTTTT
d_call: -; v_call: TRBV12-3/TRBV12-4; clone_size: few; j_call: TRBJ1-6; cdr3_aa: CASSLDQGSPLHF; cdr3_nt: TGTGCCAGCAGTTTAGACCAGGGCTCACCCCTCCACTTT
d_call: TRBD2; v_call: TRBV6-1; clone_size: -; j_call: TRBJ2-3; cdr3_aa: CASTQRASGGQDTQYF; cdr3_nt: TGTGCCAGCACCCAGCGGGCTAGCGGGGGACAAGATACGCAGTATTTT
d_call: TRBD2; v_call: TRBV2; clone_size: many; j_call: TRBJ2-1; cdr3_aa: CASSPLRGGYNEQFF; cdr3_nt: TGTGCCAGCAGTCCCTTGCGGGGGGGCTACAATGAGCAGTTCTTC
d_call: TRBD2; v_call: TRBV13; clone_size: large; j_call: TRBJ2-1; cdr3_aa: CASSTSGGGSYNEQFF; cdr3_nt: TGTGCCAGCAGCACTAGCGGGGGGGGATCCTACAATGAGCAGTTCTTC
d_call: -; v_call: TRBV7-9; clone_size: many; j_call: TRBJ2-3; cdr3_aa: CASSASKSTQYF; cdr3_nt: TGTGCCAGCAGCGCCTCCAAATCTACGCAGTATTTT
d_call: -; v_call: TRBV7-9; clone_size: many; j_call: TRBJ1-2; cdr3_aa: CASSSQGGEYGYTF; cdr3_nt: TGTGCCAGCAGCTCGCAAGGGGGAGAATATGGCTACACCTTC
d_call: TRBD2; v_call: TRBV27; clone_size: many; j_call: TRBJ2-5; cdr3_aa: CASSSYGRAETQYF; cdr3_nt: TGTGCCAGCAGTTCATACGGGAGGGCGGAGACCCAGTACTTC
d_call: -; v_call: TRBV5-1; clone_size: medium-sized; j_call: TRBJ2-5; cdr3_aa: CASSRDQETQYF; cdr3_nt: TGCGCCAGCAGCAGGGACCAAGAGACCCAGTACTTC
d_call: -; v_call: TRBV6-6; clone_size: -; j_call: TRBJ2-7; cdr3_aa: CASSYSGGINEQYF; cdr3_nt: TGTGCCAGCAGTTACTCTGGAGGGATAAACGAGCAGTACTTC
d_call: -; v_call: TRBV7-3; clone_size: many; j_call: TRBJ1-2; cdr3_aa: CASSLTGYGYTF; cdr3_nt: TGTGCCAGCAGCTTAACCGGCTATGGCTACACCTTC
d_call: TRBD2; v_call: TRBV2; clone_size: many; j_call: TRBJ2-1; cdr3_aa: CASPRSGGARYNEQFF; cdr3_nt: TGTGCCAGCCCGCGAAGCGGGGGGGCCAGGTACAATGAGCAGTTCTTC
d_call: -; v_call: TRBV28; clone_size: many; j_call: TRBJ1-5; cdr3_aa: CASSSAGTDDRPQHF; cdr3_nt: TGTGCCAGCAGTTCCGCCGGGACGGATGATCGGCCCCAGCATTTT
d_call: TRBD1; v_call: TRBV7-2; clone_size: many; j_call: TRBJ1-3; cdr3_aa: CASSLSARGPGNTIYF; cdr3_nt: TGTGCCAGCAGCTTATCAGCCAGGGGGCCTGGAAACACCATATATTTT
d_call: -; v_call: TRBV19; clone_size: many; j_call: TRBJ2-1; cdr3_aa: CASESGGSRFNEQFF; cdr3_nt: TGTGCCAGTGAATCAGGGGGGTCACGGTTCAATGAGCAGTTCTTC
d_call: TRBD1; v_call: TRBV4-2; clone_size: many; j_call: TRBJ2-7; cdr3_aa: CASSPRRGQGYEQYF; cdr3_nt: TGTGCCAGCAGCCCAAGGAGGGGACAGGGCTACGAGCAGTACTTC
d_call: TRBD2; v_call: TRBV4-2; clone_size: few; j_call: TRBJ2-7; cdr3_aa: CASSQASGLISYEQYF; cdr3_nt: TGTGCCAGCAGCCAAGCTAGCGGTTTAATTTCCTACGAGCAGTACTTC
d_call: -; v_call: TRBV20-1; clone_size: many; j_call: TRBJ2-5; cdr3_aa: CSAPTTGGLLETQYF; cdr3_nt: TGCAGTGCACCTACGACGGGGGGCCTTCTGGAGACCCAGTACTTC
d_call: TRBD2; v_call: TRBV6-2/TRBV6-3; clone_size: many; j_call: TRBJ2-1; cdr3_aa: CASRSRTSGVSSYNEQFF; cdr3_nt: TGTGCCAGCAGGAGCAGGACTAGCGGGGTTAGCTCCTACAATGAGCAGTTCTTC
d_call: -; v_call: TRBV5-1; clone_size: many; j_call: TRBJ2-3; cdr3_aa: CASSPGSTDTQYF; cdr3_nt: TGCGCCAGCAGCCCCGGGAGCACAGATACGCAGTATTTT
d_call: TRBD2; v_call: TRBV27; clone_size: many; j_call: TRBJ2-7; cdr3_aa: CASRTSGGLEYEQYF; cdr3_nt: TGTGCCAGCAGAACAAGTGGAGGACTAGAGTACGAGCAGTACTTC
d_call: -; v_call: TRBV2; clone_size: many; j_call: TRBJ2-2; cdr3_aa: CASSPQGGAGGELFF; cdr3_nt: TGTGCCAGCAGTCCCCAGGGGGGCGCAGGCGGGGAGCTGTTTTTT
d_call: TRBD2; v_call: TRBV19; clone_size: many; j_call: TRBJ2-2; cdr3_aa: CATRGGSTGELFF; cdr3_nt: TGTGCCACTCGGGGGGGCAGCACCGGGGAGCTGTTTTTT
d_call: TRBD2; v_call: TRBV24-1; clone_size: many; j_call: TRBJ2-3; cdr3_aa: CATSDKGRAQYF; cdr3_nt: TGTGCCACCAGTGATAAGGGGAGGGCGCAGTATTTT
d_call: -; v_call: TRBV21-1; clone_size: many; j_call: TRBJ2-4; cdr3_aa: CASILTFQGNERAKNIQYF; cdr3_nt: TGTGCCAGCATCTTGACTTTTCAGGGGAATGAAAGGGCCAAAAACATTCAGTACTTC
d_call: TRBD1; v_call: TRBV28; clone_size: many; j_call: TRBJ2-7; cdr3_aa: CASSLAGTASYEQYF; cdr3_nt: TGTGCCAGCAGTTTAGCCGGGACAGCCTCCTACGAGCAGTACTTC
d_call: TRBD1; v_call: TRBV11-2; clone_size: few; j_call: TRBJ2-2; cdr3_aa: CASSASPGGRSTGELFF; cdr3_nt: TGTGCCAGCAGCGCCTCCCCAGGGGGTAGGAGCACCGGGGAGCTGTTTTTT
d_call: -; v_call: TRBV7-8; clone_size: many; j_call: TRBJ1-2; cdr3_aa: CASSLRLPASYYGYTF; cdr3_nt: TGTGCCAGCAGCTTACGGCTGCCCGCCAGTTACTATGGCTACACCTTC
d_call: TRBD1; v_call: TRBV7-2; clone_size: many; j_call: TRBJ2-2; cdr3_aa: CASSSTGANTGELFF; cdr3_nt: TGTGCCAGCAGCTCCACAGGGGCGAACACCGGGGAGCTGTTTTTT
d_call: -; v_call: TRBV28; clone_size: many; j_call: TRBJ1-1; cdr3_aa: CASSPTGRWTEAFF; cdr3_nt: TGTGCCAGCAGTCCTACAGGGCGATGGACTGAAGCTTTCTTT
d_call: TRBD2; v_call: TRBV18; clone_size: many; j_call: TRBJ2-1; cdr3_aa: CASSPFAGLGNNEQFF; cdr3_nt: TGTGCCAGCTCACCGTTTGCTGGACTAGGCAACAATGAGCAGTTCTTC
d_call: TRBD1; v_call: TRBV7-2; clone_size: many; j_call: TRBJ2-1; cdr3_aa: CASSSPRDRGFNEQFF; cdr3_nt: TGTGCCAGCAGCTCACCCCGGGACAGGGGTTTCAATGAGCAGTTCTTC
d_call: TRBD2; v_call: TRBV5-4; clone_size: many; j_call: TRBJ2-2; cdr3_aa: CVSSDTSGRALGELFF; cdr3_nt: TGTGTCAGCAGCGACACTAGCGGGAGGGCCCTCGGGGAGCTGTTTTTT
d_call: -; v_call: TRBV5-1; clone_size: many; j_call: TRBJ2-1; cdr3_aa: CASSLEGPGEQFF; cdr3_nt: TGCGCCAGCAGCTTGGAGGGCCCGGGTGAGCAGTTCTTC
d_call: TRBD2; v_call: TRBV12-5; clone_size: -; j_call: TRBJ2-1; cdr3_aa: CASGLVLAGGPYNEQFF; cdr3_nt: TGTGCTAGTGGTTTGGTCCTAGCGGGGGGGCCTTACAATGAGCAGTTCTTC
d_call: -; v_call: TRBV7-8; clone_size: many; j_call: TRBJ2-2; cdr3_aa: CASSSLQGNTGELFF; cdr3_nt: TGTGCCAGCAGCTCACTACAGGGCAACACCGGGGAGCTGTTTTTT
d_call: -; v_call: TRBV5-1; clone_size: many; j_call: TRBJ2-7; cdr3_aa: CASSSAQGGAREQYF; cdr3_nt: TGCGCCAGCAGCAGTGCACAGGGCGGTGCGCGAGAGCAGTACTTC
d_call: -; v_call: TRBV5-1; clone_size: -; j_call: TRBJ1-1; cdr3_aa: CASSDYRDKMNTEAFF; cdr3_nt: TGCGCCAGCAGCGATTACCGGGACAAGATGAACACTGAAGCTTTCTTT
d_call: TRBD1; v_call: TRBV27; clone_size: many; j_call: TRBJ2-2; cdr3_aa: CAIRTGGGTGELFF; cdr3_nt: TGTGCCATTAGGACAGGGGGTGGCACCGGGGAGCTGTTTTTT
d_call: TRBD1; v_call: TRBV7-9; clone_size: many; j_call: TRBJ2-2; cdr3_aa: CASRHDRGESKTGELFF; cdr3_nt: TGTGCCAGCAGGCATGACAGGGGCGAGAGTAAGACCGGGGAGCTGTTTTTT
d_call: TRBD1; v_call: TRBV20-1; clone_size: many; j_call: TRBJ2-1; cdr3_aa: CSAKRAPGTDYYNEQFF; cdr3_nt: TGCAGTGCTAAAAGGGCGCCTGGGACAGACTATTACAATGAGCAGTTCTTC
d_call: -; v_call: TRBV28; clone_size: -; j_call: TRBJ2-7; cdr3_aa: CASSLMVFGDQSEQYF; cdr3_nt: TGTGCCAGCAGTTTAATGGTGTTCGGGGACCAAAGCGAGCAGTACTTC
d_call: -; v_call: TRBV12-5; clone_size: many; j_call: TRBJ2-3; cdr3_aa: CASGLGSTDTQYF; cdr3_nt: TGTGCTAGTGGTTTGGGTAGCACAGATACGCAGTATTTT
d_call: TRBD2; v_call: TRBV5-1; clone_size: many; j_call: TRBJ2-7; cdr3_aa: CASSFGLAGVYEQYF; cdr3_nt: TGCGCCAGCAGCTTTGGACTAGCGGGGGTCTACGAGCAGTACTTC
d_call: TRBD1; v_call: TRBV11-2; clone_size: many; j_call: TRBJ1-2; cdr3_aa: CASSLGTGDGYTF; cdr3_nt: TGTGCCAGCAGCTTAGGGACAGGGGATGGCTACACCTTC
d_call: -; v_call: TRBV5-1; clone_size: -; j_call: TRBJ2-5; cdr3_aa: CASSLGTSLQETQYF; cdr3_nt: TGCGCCAGCAGCTTGGGCACATCTCTGCAGGAGACCCAGTACTTC
d_call: TRBD2; v_call: TRBV4-3; clone_size: few; j_call: TRBJ2-7; cdr3_aa: CASSQQAGGPILYF; cdr3_nt: TGCGCCAGCAGCCAGCAAGCGGGAGGGCCGATTCTGTACTTC
d_call: -; v_call: TRBV20-1; clone_size: many; j_call: TRBJ2-1; cdr3_aa: CSARGELPSSYNEQFF; cdr3_nt: TGCAGTGCTAGGGGTGAACTACCCAGCTCCTACAATGAGCAGTTCTTC